This T cell receptor beta chain was sequenced for a study of identical twins. Study conclusions and caveats: Twin sharing of out-of-frame TCR alpha was underestimated by models in monozygotic pairs.

The V gene's germline CDR1 is KGHDR and CDR2 SFDVKD. The V and J ends lost 7 bases and 4 bases respectively, with 8 bases between them. The CDR3 contains 12 residues. With regard to this clonotype: Its specificity is not known.

With template switching, a universal primer site was added, and the cDNA carried unique molecular identifiers. TCRdb itself ran the 5' RACE reads through MiXCR, one entry per CDR3 protein. Found here are roughly 260,000 distinct CDR3 sequences, 7.5% of them singletons; the top ten hold about 5.6%. A further study also used this sample, focusing on yellow fever vaccine responses in identical twins.

The specimen was CD8+ T cells sorted from blood. The receptor was derived from a woman in her late teens or twenties in good health. The chain links TRBV24-1 to TRBJ2-3; no firm D call. The CDR3 loop is CATRVTADTQYF. CDR3 sequence (DNA): TGTGCCACCAGAGTAACGGCAGATACGCAGTATTTT.